This section outlines one T cell receptor (beta chain) sequence together with its context. Its antigen is as yet unknown. This entry is derived from a study of blood T cells in healthy people across ages. Study observations and caveats: Roughly linear age-related decline in beta diversity appeared, significant by age approximately 40.

Isolation of PBMCs gave at least 7 million cells per sample. No fewer than 6 micrograms of total RNA were isolated from every sample. PCR was performed a second time for about 7 to 12 cycles using a sample-barcoded 5' primer and a J-beta primer mix. TCRdb independently ran MiXCR on the 5' RACE reads; one entry per CDR3 protein. The profile covers fewer than 2 million distinct CDR3 sequences, with about two fifths appearing a single time and more than 20% taken by the ten largest. The receptor comes from a human donor in good health. Sequencing input: blood.

The chain's CDR3 is CASSSPAGAPLREQYF. Here the CDR3 DNA reads TGTGCCAGCAGTTCCCCGGCAGGGGCGCCCCTAAGGGAGCAGTACTTC. The rearrangement joins TRBV28 to TRBJ2-5; perhaps TRBD1 as D (6 bases). Germline V gives CDR1 MDHEN, CDR2 SYDVKM. Trimming stripped 4 bases from V and 11 bases from J, with 26 bases between. The CDR3 covers 16 residues.